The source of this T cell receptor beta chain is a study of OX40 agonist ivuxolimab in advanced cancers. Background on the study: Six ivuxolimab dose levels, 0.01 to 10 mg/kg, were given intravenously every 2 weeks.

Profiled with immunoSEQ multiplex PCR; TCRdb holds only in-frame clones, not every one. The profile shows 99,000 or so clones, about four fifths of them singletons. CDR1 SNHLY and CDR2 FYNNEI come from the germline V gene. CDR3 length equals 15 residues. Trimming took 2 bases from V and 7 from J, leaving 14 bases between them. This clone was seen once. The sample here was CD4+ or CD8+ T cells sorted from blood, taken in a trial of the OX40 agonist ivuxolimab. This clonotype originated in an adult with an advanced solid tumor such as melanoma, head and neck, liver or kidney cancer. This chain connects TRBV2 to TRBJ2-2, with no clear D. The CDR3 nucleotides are TGTGCCAGCAGTGAATGGGGTCTATCTGGCGGGGAGCTGTTTTTT. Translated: CASSEWGLSGGELFF.